Below, one T cell receptor beta chain is given with its context. The entry originates in a study of blood T cell repertoires in COVID-19. On the study more broadly: Acute and convalescent COVID-19 specimens originated in the United States, Italy and Spain. The analysed material was cDNA or gDNA that came from T cells, B-cell-depleted T cells, or PBMCs.

V was clipped by 3 bases and J by 2 bases, with 8 bases between them. Germline V gene lookup returns CDR1 SEHNR and CDR2 FQNEAQ (reference sequence). CDR3 length: 14 amino acids. In the source study's methods: Cell counts per sample came from amplifying reference gene primers. This table comes from immunoSEQ multiplex PCR, and its TCRdb copy is limited to in-frame clones, with some not included. The DNA gave D and trimming, while V, J and clone size come from that table. This sample yields more than 80,000 clones, of which more than 80% are seen a single time; about 14% belongs to the top ten. Sequencing was carried out using peripheral blood. The V and J genes are TRBV7-9 and TRBJ1-3; D is perhaps TRBD1 (5 bases). The clonotype comes from a woman aged 55-69 years with acute or convalescent COVID-19. The CDR3 nucleotides read TGTGCCAGCAGCTTCCCCAGGGCTGGAAACACCATATATTTT. This gives the protein CASSFPRAGNTIYF.